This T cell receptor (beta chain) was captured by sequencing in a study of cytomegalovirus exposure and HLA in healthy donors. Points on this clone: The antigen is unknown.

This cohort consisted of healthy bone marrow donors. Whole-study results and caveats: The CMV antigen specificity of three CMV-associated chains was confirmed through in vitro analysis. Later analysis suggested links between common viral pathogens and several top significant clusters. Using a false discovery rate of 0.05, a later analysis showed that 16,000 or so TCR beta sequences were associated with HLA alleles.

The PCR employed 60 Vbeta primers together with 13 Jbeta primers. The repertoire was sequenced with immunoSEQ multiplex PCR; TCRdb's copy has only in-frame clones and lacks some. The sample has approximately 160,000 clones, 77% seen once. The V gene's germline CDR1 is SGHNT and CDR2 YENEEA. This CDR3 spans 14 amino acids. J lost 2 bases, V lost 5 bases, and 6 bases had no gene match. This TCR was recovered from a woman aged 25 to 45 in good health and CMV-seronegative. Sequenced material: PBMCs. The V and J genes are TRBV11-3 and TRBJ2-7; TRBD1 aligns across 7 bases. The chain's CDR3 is CASSRDSLAYEQYF. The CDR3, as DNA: TGTGCCAGCAGCCGGGACAGTTTGGCCTACGAGCAGTACTTC.